Following are 9 T cell receptor beta chains from one sample sequenced in a study of blood T cell repertoires in COVID-19. Profiling relied on immunoSEQ multiplex PCR, and the TCRdb table lists in-frame clones only, not all of them. The sample has some 250,000 clones, around four fifths seen once. Sequencing used peripheral blood. Receptors originate from a man aged 25-45 years who had recovered from COVID-19.

This chain connects TRBV9 to TRBJ2-5; 8 nucleotides agree with TRBD2. The ends lost 0 bases at V and 1 base at J; junction bases unmatched: 8. The CDR3 consists of 17 residues. CDR1 is SGDLS and CDR2 is YYNGEE in the germline V gene. The CDR3 spells CASSVGGSGEIQETQYF. CDR3 coding DNA: TGTGCCAGCAGCGTAGGAGGTAGCGGGGAAATCCAAGAGACCCAGTACTTC.

The rearrangement uses TRBV19 and TRBJ1-4; TRBD1 matches 12 bases. CDR3 length: 17 amino acids. With V trimmed by 5 bases and J by 2 bases, 6 bases remained unmatched. Germline CDR1 reads LNHDA; CDR2 reads SQIVND (reference sequence). In DNA form, the CDR3 reads TGTGCCAGTAGTTGGTCGGGACAGGGGGCCACTAATGAAAAACTGTTTTTT. It encodes CASSWSGQGATNEKLFF.

This clone is a singleton in its sample. This CDR3 is also generated by other DNA sequences in the sample. This chain joins TRBV3-1 (or the pseudogene TRBV3-2) and TRBJ1-1; 7 bases line up with TRBD1. V dropped 3 bases and J dropped 5; count of bases not matched to a gene: 6. Looked up from germline, CDR1 is LGHDT and CDR2 is YNNKEL (reference sequence). CDR3 length: 14 residues. Written as DNA, the CDR3 is TGTGCCAGCAGCCATCGGACAGGCGATACTGAAGCTTTCTTT. Translation: CASSHRTGDTEAFF.

The rearrangement uses TRBV2 and TRBJ2-2, with 8 bases identical to TRBD1. The CDR3 runs to 14 residues. J lost 2 bases, V lost 8 bases, and 4 bases had no gene match. Looked up from germline, CDR1 is SNHLY and CDR2 is FYNNEI. The CDR3, as DNA: TGTGCCAGCGCGGACAGGGCTAACACCGGGGAGCTGTTTTTT. This translates into CASADRANTGELFF.

This sequence joins TRBV19 and TRBJ2-7; D not certain. From germline, CDR1 is LNHDA and CDR2 SQIVND (reference sequence). The CDR3 runs 15 residues. V was shortened by 5 bases and J by 2 bases, with 16 bases between the two germline ends. This CDR3 is CASSPPADPPYEQYF. CDR3 bases: TGTGCCAGTAGTCCCCCGGCGGATCCCCCCTACGAGCAGTACTTC.

A remark on this clone: Within the sample, other DNA sequences also encode this same CDR3. The chain uses TRBV5-4 and TRBJ2-3; the D gene is possibly TRBD2 (6 bases). The V and J ends lost 1 base and 0 bases respectively, with 9 bases between them. The CDR3 totals 15 residues. Germline lookup yields CDR1 SGHNT and CDR2 YYREEE (reference sequence). The CDR3 DNA follows: TGTGCCAGCAGCTTGAGTAGCGGAAGCACAGATACGCAGTATTTT. Amino acid sequence: CASSLSSGSTDTQYF.

The rearrangement joins TRBV5-1 to TRBJ1-3; no reliable D call. The germline gives CDR1 SGHRS, CDR2 YFSETQ. This CDR3 comprises 14 residues. Trimming removed 3 bases from V and 6 bases from J, with 13 bases in between. CDR3 region: CASSSGPEENTIYF. The CDR3 bases are TGCGCCAGCAGCTCCGGCCCCGAGGAAAACACCATATATTTT. Full variable domain (remainder filled in from reference TRBV5-1 and TRBJ1-3): KAGVTQTPRYLIKTRGQQVTLSCSPISGHRSVSWYQQTPGQGLQFLFEYFSETQRNKGNFPGRFSGRQFSNSRSEMNVSTLELGDSALYLCASSSGPEENTIYFGEGSWLTVV.

This clone was recorded once. The chain has TRBV5-4 and TRBJ2-4; TRBD2 might be the D (5 bases). This CDR3 is 15 amino acids long. Germline CDR1 is SGHNT and CDR2 is YYREEE (reference sequence). Trimming stripped 3 bases from V and 1 base from J, with 11 bases between. DNA of the CDR3: TGTGCCAGCAGCTCCCCCGGGGTGGCCAAAAACATTCAGTACTTC. Its translation: CASSSPGVAKNIQYF.

This chain joins TRBV7-3 and TRBJ1-1; D unclear. The CDR3 has 12 amino acids. V gave up 4 bases and J gave up 8 bases, with 11 bases separating them. Germline lookup yields CDR1 SGHTA and CDR2 FQGTGA. The DNA of the CDR3 is TGTGCCAGCAGCTCGGGAGGAGGCGAAGCTTTCTTT. It is translated as CASSSGGGEAFF. Drawing the rest from reference TRBV7-3 and TRBJ1-1, the complete variable domain is GAGVSQTPSNKVTEKGKYVELRCDPISGHTALYWYRQSLGQGPEFLIYFQGTGAADDSGLPNDRFFAVRPEGSVSTLKIQRTERGDSAVYLCASSSGGGEAFFGQGTRLTVV.